The entry below gives a single T cell receptor beta chain sequence along with its context. The antigen is not known. This specimen belongs to a study of CXCR3-negative and CXCR3-positive naive CD8 T cells. Study-level background: The TRB read total, around 140 million, broke down to about 1.5 +/- 0.3 million reads per library. Study outcomes and limitations: In cryopreserved cells, CXCR3 expression partially decreased, and fresh PBMCs were used in most assays. Similar levels of surface CD5 were seen between naive subsets; TCR strength was inferred from TRB CDR3 properties.

Naive CD8+ T lymphocytes were specified as CD45RO-CCR7+CD27+CD95-. The authors made the TRB cDNA libraries by 5' RACE using UMI labels. TCRdb derives one entry per CDR3 protein from the 5' RACE reads, leaving out DNA. This sample's table has tens of thousands of distinct CDR3 sequences. Germline V gives CDR1 SGDLS, CDR2 YYNGEE. The CDR3 is made up of 12 amino acids. The sequencing input was naive CXCR3- CD8+ T cells from blood. Sample subset: CD45RO-CCR7+CD27+CD95- naive CD8+ T cells lacking CXCR3 (TNR3-). The V call is TRBV9, the J call TRBJ2-1. The TCR sequence derives from a human donor in good health. Some clones in this sample may be carry-over from other donors' samples. The CDR3 spells CASSLKGNEQFF. Complete variable domain (other parts from reference TRBV9 and TRBJ2-1): DSGVTQTPKHLITATGQRVTLRCSPRSGDLSVYWYQQSLDQGLQFLIQYYNGEERAKGNILERFSAQQFPDLHSELNLSSLELGDSALYFCASSLKGNEQFFGPGTRLTVL.